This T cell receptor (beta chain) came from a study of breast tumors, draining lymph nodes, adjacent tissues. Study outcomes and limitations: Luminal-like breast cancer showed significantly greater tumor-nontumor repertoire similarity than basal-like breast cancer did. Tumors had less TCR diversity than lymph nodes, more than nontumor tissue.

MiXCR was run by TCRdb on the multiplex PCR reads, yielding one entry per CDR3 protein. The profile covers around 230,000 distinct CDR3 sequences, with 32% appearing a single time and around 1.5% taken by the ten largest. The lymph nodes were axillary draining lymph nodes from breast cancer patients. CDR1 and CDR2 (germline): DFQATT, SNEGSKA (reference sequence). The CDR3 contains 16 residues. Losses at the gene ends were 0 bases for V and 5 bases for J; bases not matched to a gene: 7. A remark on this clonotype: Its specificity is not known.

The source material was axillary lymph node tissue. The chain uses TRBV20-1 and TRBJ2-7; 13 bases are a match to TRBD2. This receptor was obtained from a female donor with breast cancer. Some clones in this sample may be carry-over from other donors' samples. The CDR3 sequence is CSARDGGLAGDDEQYF. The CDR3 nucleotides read TGCAGTGCTAGAGATGGTGGACTAGCGGGGGACGACGAGCAGTACTTC.